The next 2 T cell receptor beta chains were all read from a single sample in a study of blood T cell repertoires in COVID-19. Profiled with immunoSEQ multiplex PCR; TCRdb holds only in-frame clones, not every one. The profile shows about 70,000 clones, about 83% of them singletons. The material sequenced was peripheral blood. These receptors were collected from a man younger than 45 with COVID-19, enrolled during active disease.

The chain uses TRBV4-2 and TRBJ2-1, with 9 bases matching TRBD1. The junction had 14 bases not matched to a gene; V was cut back by 3 bases and J by 8 bases. CDR3 length equals 17 residues. Germline V CDR1 and CDR2: LGHNA, YNFKEQ. DNA of the CDR3: TGTGCCAGCAGCCAGGGACCGACCGGGACAGGGCTCGATGAGCAGTTCTTC. Amino acids: CASSQGPTGTGLDEQFF.

This clone appeared a single time. The chain uses TRBV3-1 (or the pseudogene TRBV3-2) and TRBJ2-3, with 7 nucleotides matching TRBD2. V gave up 3 bases and J gave up 3 bases; unmatched junction bases: 6. The CDR3 length is 15 residues. Germline CDR1 is LGHDT and CDR2 is YNNKEL (reference sequence). The CDR3 loop is CASSQSGGGTDTQYF. The CDR3 DNA reads as TGTGCCAGCAGCCAGTCGGGGGGTGGAACAGATACGCAGTATTTT.